Below, one TCR beta chain is given with its context. Trimming at V came to 2 bases and at J to 3 bases, leaving 2 bases not matched to a gene. Looked up from germline, CDR1 is SGHNT and CDR2 is YYREEE (reference sequence). This CDR3 region has 14 residues. This entry belongs to a study of identical twins. Unique molecular identifiers were present on the cDNA, and a universal primer site came from template switching. MiXCR, applied by TCRdb to the 5' RACE reads, yields one record per CDR3 protein. The sample holds hundreds of thousands of distinct CDR3 sequences, over 20% seen once. These sequences were also reported in another study, on T cells expressing NK-cell markers. That paper adds: In several experiments, sorting was restricted to alpha-beta TCR T cells by an anti-gamma-delta TCR antibody.

The sequenced material came from PBMCs. This rearrangement joins TRBV5-4 to TRBJ2-7; 10 bases map to TRBD2. This receptor was taken from a woman younger than 35 in good health. CDR3 DNA: TGTGCCAGCAGCTTCGGACTAGCGGTCTACGAGCAGTACTTC. Encoded protein: CASSFGLAVYEQYF.